The rows below give T cell receptor beta chains drawn from one sample of a study of radiation and T cells in renal cell carcinoma. Sequencing used immunoSEQ multiplex PCR; TCRdb keeps in-frame clones, though not all of them. Of around 75,000 clones listed, over 80% are singletons. Specimen: blood, collected from a patient whose treatment included radiotherapy and nephrectomy. These receptors were obtained from a man aged 55 to 69 with renal cell carcinoma. The conserved cysteine and the conserved F or W are not part of the CDR3 here. The order of the fields is V gene, J gene, CDR3 length, CDR3 protein.

V: TRBV30
J: TRBJ1-2
length: 12
CDR3: AWTKRRINYGYT

V: TRBV29-1
J: TRBJ2-5
length: 10
CDR3: SVVGLADEQY

V: TRBV5-1
J: TRBJ2-3
length: 13
CDR3: ASSLEVRPTDTQY

V: TRBV9
J: TRBJ2-5
length: 12
CDR3: ASSPRDRIETQY

V: TRBV11-2
J: TRBJ1-1
length: 11
CDR3: ASSLAGKTEAF

V: TRBV7-2
J: TRBJ2-5
length: 16
CDR3: ASSSGLAGGPAQETQY

V: TRBV27
J: TRBJ2-1
length: 12
CDR3: ASSLLNSANEQF

V: TRBV7-2
J: TRBJ2-3
length: 13
CDR3: ASSLQGAKGDTQY

V: TRBV7-9
J: TRBJ1-1
length: 12
CDR3: ASSFQGGGTEAF

V: TRBV11-2
J: TRBJ1-1
length: 13
CDR3: ASSLGQPMNTEAF

V: TRBV28
J: TRBJ1-3
length: 15
CDR3: ASSLAGGQISGNTIY

V: TRBV29-1
J: TRBJ2-5
length: 10
CDR3: SVGRVVETQY

V: TRBV11-1
J: TRBJ1-4
length: 12
CDR3: ASSFDRSNEKLF

V: TRBV4-1
J: TRBJ2-2
length: 19
CDR3: ASSPPIGTSGTKGNTGELF

V: TRBV11-2
J: TRBJ1-1
length: 13
CDR3: ASSFFQGRGTEAF

V: TRBV28
J: TRBJ1-2
length: 12
CDR3: ASSFGDRVSGYT

V: TRBV7-9
J: TRBJ2-7
length: 13
CDR3: ASRPLAGREYEQY

V: TRBV6-1
J: TRBJ2-7
length: 13
CDR3: ASTRGTSGRDEQY

V: TRBV29-1
J: TRBJ1-4
length: 9
CDR3: SAGDREKLF

V: TRBV11-3
J: TRBJ2-7
length: 13
CDR3: ASSHGQGANDEQY

V: TRBV19
J: TRBJ1-2
length: 12
CDR3: ASSARGLQPGYT

V: TRBV4-3
J: TRBJ2-3
length: 10
CDR3: ASSQGRSTQY

V: TRBV9
J: TRBJ2-7
length: 12
CDR3: ASSVGLADYEQY

V: TRBV20-1
J: TRBJ2-7
length: 9
CDR3: SARSPYEQY

V: TRBV15
J: TRBJ2-3
length: 15
CDR3: ATSRDPPGASTDTQY

V: TRBV19
J: TRBJ2-7
length: 15
CDR3: ASSRRPSGMGSYEQY

V: TRBV5-4
J: TRBJ2-1
length: 15
CDR3: ASSSITGQGYFNEQF

V: TRBV9
J: TRBJ2-5
length: 13
CDR3: ASSTQSSNQETQY

V: TRBV19
J: TRBJ2-5
length: 16
CDR3: ASSIEEARQGYQETQY

V: TRBV19
J: TRBJ1-3
length: 13
CDR3: ASSRDQGAGNTIY

V: TRBV28
J: TRBJ1-3
length: 13
CDR3: ASSSPRSSGNTIY

V: TRBV9
J: TRBJ2-5
length: 13
CDR3: ASSVDGGGKETQY

V: TRBV16
J: TRBJ2-1
length: 10
CDR3: ASSQWGYEQF

V: TRBV28
J: TRBJ2-7
length: 12
CDR3: ASELAGGVYEQY

V: TRBV5-1
J: TRBJ1-4
length: 11
CDR3: ASARQTNEKLF

V: TRBV9
J: TRBJ1-1
length: 15
CDR3: ASSPWTVGQGGPEAF

V: TRBV30
J: TRBJ1-6
length: 11
CDR3: AWGQTYNSPLH

V: TRBV27
J: TRBJ2-7
length: 12
CDR3: ATQAGGLTYEQY

V: TRBV25-1
J: TRBJ2-6
length: 16
CDR3: ASSEGQGVGTWANVLT

V: TRBV19
J: TRBJ2-2
length: 14
CDR3: ASSMKRGRSTGELF

V: TRBV15
J: TRBJ2-3
length: 14
CDR3: ATSRYTSGSSDTQY

V: TRBV5-1
J: TRBJ2-5
length: 12
CDR3: ASSLDRWRETQY

V: TRBV4-1
J: TRBJ2-5
length: 11
CDR3: ASSPSASETQY

V: TRBV10-2
J: TRBJ2-1
length: 14
CDR3: ASSLEAGVDSNEQF

V: TRBV5-1
J: TRBJ2-1
length: 14
CDR3: ASSLVMETRGGEQF

V: TRBV5-1
J: TRBJ2-3
length: 14
CDR3: ASGTLAALSTDTQY

V: TRBV27
J: TRBJ2-7
length: 10
CDR3: ASSTEAYEQY

V: TRBV7-8
J: TRBJ1-4
length: 17
CDR3: ASSLGYQGAYPTNEKLF

V: TRBV19
J: TRBJ1-5
length: 11
CDR3: ASSLAGNQPQH

V: TRBV7-2
J: TRBJ2-7
length: 12
CDR3: ASSLHPGPYEQY

V: TRBV7-2
J: TRBJ2-3
length: 12
CDR3: ASSFPGSRDTQY

V: TRBV10-1
J: TRBJ2-2
length: 9
CDR3: ASRGSGELF

V: TRBV6-1
J: TRBJ1-6
length: 10
CDR3: ASSADNSPLH

V: TRBV7-9
J: TRBJ2-7
length: 12
CDR3: ASSHTRGPYEQY

V: TRBV4-2
J: TRBJ1-1
length: 12
CDR3: ASSALQLNTEAF

V: TRBV7-2
J: TRBJ1-1
length: 13
CDR3: ASSLGPQVNTEAF

V: TRBV27
J: TRBJ2-7
length: 13
CDR3: ASRPGSGATYEQY

V: TRBV7-9
J: TRBJ2-7
length: 10
CDR3: ASSYTSYEQY